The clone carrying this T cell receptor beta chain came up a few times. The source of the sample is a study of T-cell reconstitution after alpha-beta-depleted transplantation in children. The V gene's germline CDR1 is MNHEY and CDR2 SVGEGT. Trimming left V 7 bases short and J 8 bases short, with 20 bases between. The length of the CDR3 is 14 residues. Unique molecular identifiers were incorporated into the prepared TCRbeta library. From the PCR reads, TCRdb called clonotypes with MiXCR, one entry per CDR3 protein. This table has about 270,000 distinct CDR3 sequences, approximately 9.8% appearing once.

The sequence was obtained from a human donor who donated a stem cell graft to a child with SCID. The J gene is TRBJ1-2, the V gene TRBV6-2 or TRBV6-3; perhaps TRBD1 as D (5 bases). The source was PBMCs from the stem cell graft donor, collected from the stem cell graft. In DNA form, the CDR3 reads TGTGCCAGCACCCAGATGGGAGGGGCGGTCGGCTACACCTTC. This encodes CASTQMGGAVGYTF.